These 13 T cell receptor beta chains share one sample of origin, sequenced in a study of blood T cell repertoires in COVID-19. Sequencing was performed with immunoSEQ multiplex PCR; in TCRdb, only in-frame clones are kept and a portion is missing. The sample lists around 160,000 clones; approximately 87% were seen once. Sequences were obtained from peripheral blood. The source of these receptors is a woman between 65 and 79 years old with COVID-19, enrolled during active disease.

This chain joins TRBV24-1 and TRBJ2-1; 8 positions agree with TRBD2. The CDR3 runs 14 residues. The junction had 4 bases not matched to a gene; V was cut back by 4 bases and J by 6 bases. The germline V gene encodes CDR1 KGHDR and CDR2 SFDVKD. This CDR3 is CATSEGRGANEQFF. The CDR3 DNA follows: TGTGCCACCAGTGAGGGGCGGGGGGCCAATGAGCAGTTCTTC.

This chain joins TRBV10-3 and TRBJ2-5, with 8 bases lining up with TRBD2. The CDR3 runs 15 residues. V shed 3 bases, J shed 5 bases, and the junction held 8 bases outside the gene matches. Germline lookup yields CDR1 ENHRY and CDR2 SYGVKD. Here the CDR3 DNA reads TGTGCCATCAGTGAAGGCGGGGGGTTGAGGGAGACCCAGTACTTC. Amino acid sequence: CAISEGGGLRETQYF.

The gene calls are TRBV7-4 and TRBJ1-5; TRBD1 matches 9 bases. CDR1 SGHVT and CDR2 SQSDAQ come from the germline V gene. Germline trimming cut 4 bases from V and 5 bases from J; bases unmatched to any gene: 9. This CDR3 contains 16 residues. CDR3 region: CASSSKRQGEDQPQHF. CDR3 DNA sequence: TGTGCCAGCAGCTCGAAGAGACAGGGGGAAGATCAGCCCCAGCATTTT.

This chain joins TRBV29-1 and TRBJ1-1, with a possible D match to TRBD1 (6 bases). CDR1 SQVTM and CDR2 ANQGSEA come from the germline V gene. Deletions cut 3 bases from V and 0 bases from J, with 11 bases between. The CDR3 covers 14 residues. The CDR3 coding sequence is TGCAGCGTTGAGACAGGACGGGTGAACACTGAAGCTTTCTTT. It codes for CSVETGRVNTEAFF.

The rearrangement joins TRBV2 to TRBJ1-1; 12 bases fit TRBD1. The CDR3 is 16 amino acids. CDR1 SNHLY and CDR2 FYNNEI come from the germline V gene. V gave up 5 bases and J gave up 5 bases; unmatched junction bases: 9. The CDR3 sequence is CASSIRDRGRWTEAFF. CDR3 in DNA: TGTGCCAGCAGTATCCGGGACAGGGGGCGGTGGACTGAAGCTTTCTTT.

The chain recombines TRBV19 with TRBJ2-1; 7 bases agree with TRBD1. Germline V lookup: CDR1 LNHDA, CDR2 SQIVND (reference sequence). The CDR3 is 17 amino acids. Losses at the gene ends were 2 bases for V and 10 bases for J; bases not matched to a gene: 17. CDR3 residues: CASSISDRRWKEIEQFF. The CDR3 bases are TGTGCCAGTAGTATATCGGACAGGAGATGGAAGGAAATCGAGCAGTTCTTC.

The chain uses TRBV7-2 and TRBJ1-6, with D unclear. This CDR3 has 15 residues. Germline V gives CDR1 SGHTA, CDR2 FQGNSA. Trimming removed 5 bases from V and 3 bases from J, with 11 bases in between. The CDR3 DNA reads TGTGCCAGCAGCCATAGCCGGGACTATAATTCACCCCTCCACTTT. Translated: CASSHSRDYNSPLHF.

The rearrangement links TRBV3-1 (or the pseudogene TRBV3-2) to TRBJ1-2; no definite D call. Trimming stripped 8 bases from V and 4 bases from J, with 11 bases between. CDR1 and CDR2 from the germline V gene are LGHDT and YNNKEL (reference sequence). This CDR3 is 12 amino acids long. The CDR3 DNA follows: TGTGCCAGCTCCGGCGGAGCCTATGGCTACACCTTC. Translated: CASSGGAYGYTF.

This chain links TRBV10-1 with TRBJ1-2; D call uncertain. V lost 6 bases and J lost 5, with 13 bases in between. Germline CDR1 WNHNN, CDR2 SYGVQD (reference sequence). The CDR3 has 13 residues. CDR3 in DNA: TGCGCCAGCAGGGCACAGACTACGTATGGCTACACCTTC. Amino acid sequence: CASRAQTTYGYTF.

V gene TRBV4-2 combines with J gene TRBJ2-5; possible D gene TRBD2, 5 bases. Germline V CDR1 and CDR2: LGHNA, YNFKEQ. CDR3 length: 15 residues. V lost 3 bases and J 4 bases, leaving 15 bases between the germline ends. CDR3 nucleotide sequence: TGTGCCAGCAGCCATGCGGTCGGAGGCGGAGAGACCCAGTACTTC. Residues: CASSHAVGGGETQYF.

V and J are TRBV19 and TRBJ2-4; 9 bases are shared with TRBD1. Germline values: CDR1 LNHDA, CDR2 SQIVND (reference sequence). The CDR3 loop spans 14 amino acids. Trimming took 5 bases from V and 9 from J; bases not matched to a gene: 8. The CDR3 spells CASSLRQGGSIQYF. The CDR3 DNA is TGTGCCAGTAGTCTAAGACAGGGGGGAAGCATTCAGTACTTC.

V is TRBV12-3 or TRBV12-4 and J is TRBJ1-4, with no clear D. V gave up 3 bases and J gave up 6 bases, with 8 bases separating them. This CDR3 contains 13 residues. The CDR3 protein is CASSFDKDEKLFF. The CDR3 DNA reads TGTGCCAGCAGTTTTGACAAGGATGAAAAACTGTTTTTT.

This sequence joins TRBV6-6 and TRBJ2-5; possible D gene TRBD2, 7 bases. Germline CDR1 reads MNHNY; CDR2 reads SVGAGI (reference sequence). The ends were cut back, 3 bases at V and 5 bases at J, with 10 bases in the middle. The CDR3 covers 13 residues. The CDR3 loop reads CASSYRGGETQYF. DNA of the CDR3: TGTGCCAGCAGTTATAGGGGGGGGGAGACCCAGTACTTC.